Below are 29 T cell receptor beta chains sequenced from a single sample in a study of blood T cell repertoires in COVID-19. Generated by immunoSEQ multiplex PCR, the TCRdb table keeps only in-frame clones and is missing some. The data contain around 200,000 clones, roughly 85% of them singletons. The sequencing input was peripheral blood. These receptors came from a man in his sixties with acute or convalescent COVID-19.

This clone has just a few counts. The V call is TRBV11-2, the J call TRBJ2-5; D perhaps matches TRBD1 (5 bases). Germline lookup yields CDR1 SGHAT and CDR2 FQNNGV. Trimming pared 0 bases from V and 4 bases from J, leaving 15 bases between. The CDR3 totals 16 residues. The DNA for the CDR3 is TGTGCCAGCAGCTTAGAGATGGGGCAGGGAAGAGAGACCCAGTACTTC. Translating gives CASSLEMGQGRETQYF.

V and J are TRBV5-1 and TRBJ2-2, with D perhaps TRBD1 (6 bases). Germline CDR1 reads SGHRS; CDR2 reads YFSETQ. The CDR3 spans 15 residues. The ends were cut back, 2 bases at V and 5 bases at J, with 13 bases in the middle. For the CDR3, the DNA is TGCGCCAGCAGCTTAAGCAGGGGCGAAACCGGGGAGCTGTTTTTT. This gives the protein CASSLSRGETGELFF.

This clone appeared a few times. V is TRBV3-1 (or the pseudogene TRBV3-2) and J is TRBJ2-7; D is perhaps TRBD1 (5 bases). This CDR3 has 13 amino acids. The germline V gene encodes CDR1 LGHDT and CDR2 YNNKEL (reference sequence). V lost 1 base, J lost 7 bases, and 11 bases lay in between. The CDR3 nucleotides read TGTGCCAGCAGCCAAGGGGCGAAGGGGGAGCAGTACTTC. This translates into CASSQGAKGEQYF.

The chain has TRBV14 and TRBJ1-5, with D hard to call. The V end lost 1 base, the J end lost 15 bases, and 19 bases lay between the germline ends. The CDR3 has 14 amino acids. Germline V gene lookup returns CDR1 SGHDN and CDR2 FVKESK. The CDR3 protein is CASSQVLRWRPGHF. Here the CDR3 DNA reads TGTGCCAGCAGCCAAGTTCTTCGCTGGCGGCCCGGGCATTTT.

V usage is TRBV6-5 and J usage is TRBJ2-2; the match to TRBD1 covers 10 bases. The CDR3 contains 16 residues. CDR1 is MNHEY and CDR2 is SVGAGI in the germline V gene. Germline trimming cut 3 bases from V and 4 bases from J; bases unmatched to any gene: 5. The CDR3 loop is CASSYDRGQSTGELFF. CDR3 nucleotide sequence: TGTGCCAGCAGTTATGACAGGGGGCAGAGCACCGGGGAGCTGTTTTTT.

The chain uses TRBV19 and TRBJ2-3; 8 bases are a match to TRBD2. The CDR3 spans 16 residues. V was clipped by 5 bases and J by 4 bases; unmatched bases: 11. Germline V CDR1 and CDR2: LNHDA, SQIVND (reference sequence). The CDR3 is CASSSRWELAADTQYF. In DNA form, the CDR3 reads TGTGCCAGTAGTTCAAGATGGGAACTAGCGGCAGATACGCAGTATTTT.

CDR3 residues: CASRRDTNSGNTIYF. The CDR3 bases are TGTGCCAGTAGGAGGGACACCAACTCTGGAAACACCATATATTTT. The V and J genes are TRBV19 and TRBJ1-3; D is perhaps TRBD1 (6 bases). This CDR3 spans 15 amino acids. V lost 6 bases and J 0 bases, leaving 12 bases between the germline ends. Germline V gene data show CDR1 as LNHDA and CDR2 as SQIVND (reference sequence).

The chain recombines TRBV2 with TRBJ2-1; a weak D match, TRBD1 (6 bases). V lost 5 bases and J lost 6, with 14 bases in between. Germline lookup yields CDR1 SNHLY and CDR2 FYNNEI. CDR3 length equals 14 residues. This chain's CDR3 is CASSPRGTSNEQFF. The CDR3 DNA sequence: TGTGCCAGCAGTCCCCGAGGGACATCCAATGAGCAGTTCTTC.

The CDR3 sequence is CASRPGLAGGNEQFF. In DNA form, the CDR3 reads TGTGCCAGCAGGCCGGGACTAGCGGGAGGGAATGAGCAGTTCTTC. The V call is TRBV6-5, the J call TRBJ2-1, with 16 positions matching TRBD2. The germline CDR1 and CDR2 sequences are MNHEY and SVGAGI. With 6 bases clipped from V and 7 bases from J, the junction kept 3 bases outside the gene matches. The CDR3 spans 15 residues.

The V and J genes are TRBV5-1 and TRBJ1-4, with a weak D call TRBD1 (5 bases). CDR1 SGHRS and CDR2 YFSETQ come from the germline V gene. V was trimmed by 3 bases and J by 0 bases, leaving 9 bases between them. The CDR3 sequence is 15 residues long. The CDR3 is CASSSTDTTNEKLFF. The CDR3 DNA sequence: TGCGCCAGCAGCTCGACAGACACAACTAATGAAAAACTGTTTTTT.

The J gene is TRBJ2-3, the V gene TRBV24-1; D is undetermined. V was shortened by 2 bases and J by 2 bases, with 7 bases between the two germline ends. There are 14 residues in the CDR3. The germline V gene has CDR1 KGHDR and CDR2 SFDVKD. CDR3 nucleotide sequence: TGTGCCACCAGTGATTACCCTAACACAGATACGCAGTATTTT. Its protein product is CATSDYPNTDTQYF.

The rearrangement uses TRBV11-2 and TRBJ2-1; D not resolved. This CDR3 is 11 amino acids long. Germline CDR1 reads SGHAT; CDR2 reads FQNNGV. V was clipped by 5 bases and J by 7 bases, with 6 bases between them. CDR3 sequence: CASSPLNEQFF. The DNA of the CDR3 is TGTGCCAGCAGCCCGTTGAATGAGCAGTTCTTC.

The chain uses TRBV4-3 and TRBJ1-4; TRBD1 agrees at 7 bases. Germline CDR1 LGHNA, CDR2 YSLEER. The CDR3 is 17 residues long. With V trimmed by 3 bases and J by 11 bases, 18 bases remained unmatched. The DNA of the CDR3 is TGCGCCAGCAGCCACGGGACAGTCACGGGGGGGATGAAGAAACTGTTTTTT. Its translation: CASSHGTVTGGMKKLFF.

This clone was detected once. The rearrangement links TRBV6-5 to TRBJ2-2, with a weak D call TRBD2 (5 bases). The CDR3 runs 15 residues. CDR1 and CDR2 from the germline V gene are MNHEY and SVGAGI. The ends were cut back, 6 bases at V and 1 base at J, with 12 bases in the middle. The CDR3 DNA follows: TGTGCCAGCAGCAGCGGTTACTGGAACACCGGGGAGCTGTTTTTT. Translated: CASSSGYWNTGELFF.

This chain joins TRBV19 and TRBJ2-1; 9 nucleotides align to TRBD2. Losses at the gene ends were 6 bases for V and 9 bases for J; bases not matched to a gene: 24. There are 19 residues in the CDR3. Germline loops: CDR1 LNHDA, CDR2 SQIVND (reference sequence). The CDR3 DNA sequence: TGTGCCAGTAGCCCGACTAGCGGAGGGAGAACCAGGAGGTCCGGTGAGCAGTTCTTC. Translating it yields CASSPTSGGRTRRSGEQFF.

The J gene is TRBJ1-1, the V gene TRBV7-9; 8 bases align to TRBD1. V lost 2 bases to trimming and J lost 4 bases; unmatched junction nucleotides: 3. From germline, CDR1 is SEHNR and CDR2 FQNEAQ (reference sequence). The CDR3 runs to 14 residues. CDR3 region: CASSLIDRGTEAFF. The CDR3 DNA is TGTGCCAGCAGCTTAATTGACAGGGGCACTGAAGCTTTCTTT.

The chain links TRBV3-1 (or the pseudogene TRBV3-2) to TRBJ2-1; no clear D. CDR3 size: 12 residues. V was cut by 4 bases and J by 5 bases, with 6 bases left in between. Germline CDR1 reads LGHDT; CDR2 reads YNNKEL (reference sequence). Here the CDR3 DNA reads TGTGCCAGCAGCCTGCCAGACAATGAGCAGTTCTTC. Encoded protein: CASSLPDNEQFF.

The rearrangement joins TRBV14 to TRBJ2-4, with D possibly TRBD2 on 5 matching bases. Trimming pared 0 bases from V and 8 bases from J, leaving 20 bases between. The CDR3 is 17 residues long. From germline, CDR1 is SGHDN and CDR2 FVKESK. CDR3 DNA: TGTGCCAGCAGCCAAGATATCGAGGTCCCTCGGCGGGACATTCAGTACTTC. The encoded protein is CASSQDIEVPRRDIQYF. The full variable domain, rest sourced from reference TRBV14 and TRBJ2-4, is EAGVTQFPSHSVIEKGQTVTLRCDPISGHDNLYWYRRVMGKEIKFLLHFVKESKQDESGMPNNRFLAERTGGTYSTLKVQPAELEDSGVYFCASSQDIEVPRRDIQYFGAGTRLSVL.

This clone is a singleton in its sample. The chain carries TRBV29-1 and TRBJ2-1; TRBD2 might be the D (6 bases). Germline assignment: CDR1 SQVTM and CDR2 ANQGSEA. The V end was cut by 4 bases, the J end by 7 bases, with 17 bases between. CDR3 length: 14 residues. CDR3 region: CSVVPWGVGNEQFF. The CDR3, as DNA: TGCAGCGTTGTCCCCTGGGGGGTTGGGAATGAGCAGTTCTTC.

In DNA, the CDR3 is TGTGCCAGCAGTCCAGGCGGAGGTAGCGGTTACAATGAGCAGTTCTTC. It yields the protein CASSPGGGSGYNEQFF. V gene TRBV7-9 combines with J gene TRBJ2-1; possibly TRBD2 for D (6 bases). The V and J ends lost 6 bases and 4 bases respectively, with 19 bases between them. Germline CDR1 and CDR2: SEHNR and FQNEAQ (reference sequence). The length of the CDR3 is 16 residues. Full variable domain (missing parts from reference TRBV7-9 and TRBJ2-1): DTGVSQNPRHKITKRGQNVTFRCDPISEHNRLYWYRQTLGQGPEFLTYFQNEAQLEKSRLLSDRFSAERPKGSFSTLEIQRTEQGDSAMYLCASSPGGGSGYNEQFFGPGTRLTVL.

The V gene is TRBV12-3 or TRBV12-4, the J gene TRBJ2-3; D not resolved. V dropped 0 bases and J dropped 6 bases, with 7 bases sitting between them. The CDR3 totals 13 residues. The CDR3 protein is CASSLAAADTQYF. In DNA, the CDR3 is TGTGCCAGCAGTTTAGCCGCAGCGGATACGCAGTATTTT.

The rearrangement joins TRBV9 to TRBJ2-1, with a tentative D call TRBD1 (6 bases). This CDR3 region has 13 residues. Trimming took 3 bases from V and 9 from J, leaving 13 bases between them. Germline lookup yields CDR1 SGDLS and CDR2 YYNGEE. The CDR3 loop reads CASSGWGLGEQFF. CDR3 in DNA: TGTGCCAGCAGCGGGTGGGGGCTCGGTGAGCAGTTCTTC.

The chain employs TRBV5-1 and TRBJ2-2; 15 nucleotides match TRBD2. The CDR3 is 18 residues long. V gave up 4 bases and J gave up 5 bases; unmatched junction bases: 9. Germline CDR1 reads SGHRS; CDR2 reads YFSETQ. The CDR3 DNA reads TGCGCCAGCAGCCCTCGGACTAGCGGGAGGGCCAGGACCGGGGAGCTGTTTTTT. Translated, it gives CASSPRTSGRARTGELFF.

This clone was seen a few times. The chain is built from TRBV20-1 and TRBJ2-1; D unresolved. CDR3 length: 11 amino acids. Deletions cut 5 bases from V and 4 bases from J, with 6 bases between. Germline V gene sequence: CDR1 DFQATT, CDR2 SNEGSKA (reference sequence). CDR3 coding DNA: TGCAGTGCTTCTATTTACAATGAGCAGTTCTTC. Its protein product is CSASIYNEQFF.

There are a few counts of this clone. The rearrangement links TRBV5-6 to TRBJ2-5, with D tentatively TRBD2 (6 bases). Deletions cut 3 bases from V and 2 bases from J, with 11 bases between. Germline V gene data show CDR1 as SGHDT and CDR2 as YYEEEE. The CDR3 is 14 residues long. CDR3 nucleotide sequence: TGTGCCAGCAGCTGGGGAGGCACTCAAGAGACCCAGTACTTC. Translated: CASSWGGTQETQYF.

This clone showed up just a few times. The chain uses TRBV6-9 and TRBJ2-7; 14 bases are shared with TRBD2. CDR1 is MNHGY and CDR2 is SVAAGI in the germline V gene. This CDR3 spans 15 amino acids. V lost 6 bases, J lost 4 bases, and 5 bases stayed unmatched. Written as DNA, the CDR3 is TGTGCCAGCAGGACTAGCGGGAGGGCCGATTACGAGCAGTACTTC. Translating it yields CASRTSGRADYEQYF.

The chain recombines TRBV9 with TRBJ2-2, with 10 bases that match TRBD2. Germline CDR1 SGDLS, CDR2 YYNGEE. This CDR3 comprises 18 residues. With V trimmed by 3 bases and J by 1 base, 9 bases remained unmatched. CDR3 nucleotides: TGTGCCAGCAGCGGACCTCGAGGACTAGCGGAGAACACCGGGGAGCTGTTTTTT. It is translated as CASSGPRGLAENTGELFF.

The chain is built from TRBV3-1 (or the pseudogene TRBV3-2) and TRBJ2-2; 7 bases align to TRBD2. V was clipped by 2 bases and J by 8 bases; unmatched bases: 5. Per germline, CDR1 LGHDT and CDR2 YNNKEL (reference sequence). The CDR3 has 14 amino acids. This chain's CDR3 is CASSQQTSLGELFF. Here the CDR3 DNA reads TGTGCCAGCAGCCAACAGACTAGCTTGGGGGAGCTGTTTTTT.

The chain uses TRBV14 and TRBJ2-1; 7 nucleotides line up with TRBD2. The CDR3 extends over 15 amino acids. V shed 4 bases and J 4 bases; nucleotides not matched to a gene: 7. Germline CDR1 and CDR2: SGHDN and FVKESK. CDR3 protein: CASSPVLAAYNEQFF. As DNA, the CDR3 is TGTGCCAGCAGCCCGGTTCTAGCGGCTTACAATGAGCAGTTCTTC.